A selection of T cell receptor beta chains follows, all from one sample in a study of shared clonotypes between healthy human individuals. The data were produced by immunoSEQ multiplex PCR, yet TCRdb's version contains in-frame clones alone and is incomplete. The sample carries under 2,500,000 clones, approximately 94% recorded once. The sample was naive CD4+ T cells sorted from blood. Source of these receptors: a man in his late teens or twenties in good health. Both conserved end residues are part of each CDR3. A D gene is named only where the DNA matches it firmly. Rows give clone size only sometimes, using once, few, many, or a class for an expanded clone.

j_gene	v_gene	abundance	d_gene	CDR3aa	CDR3nt
TRBJ1-2	TRBV30	.	.	CAWTEQANYGYTF	TGTGCCTGGACTGAACAGGCTAACTATGGCTACACCTTC
TRBJ2-3	TRBV9	.	TRBD2	CASSVTSGAGFTDTQYF	TGTGCCAGCAGCGTAACTAGCGGAGCCGGTTTCACAGATACGCAGTATTTT
TRBJ1-4	TRBV19	.	.	CASSMREWSEKLFF	TGTGCCAGTAGTATGCGGGAGTGGAGTGAAAAACTGTTTTTT
TRBJ1-1	TRBV5-8	once	.	CASSGAPVRTEAFF	TGTGCCAGCAGCGGGGCGCCGGTGAGGACTGAAGCTTTCTTT
TRBJ1-6	TRBV6-5	once	.	CASSSILTGFDSPLHF	TGTGCCAGCAGTTCCATTCTTACAGGGTTTGATTCACCCCTCCACTTT
TRBJ2-6	TRBV30	.	TRBD1	CAWSGQGASGANVLTF	TGTGCCTGGAGCGGACAGGGGGCTTCTGGGGCCAACGTCCTGACTTTC
TRBJ2-2	TRBV10-3	.	.	CAISGGSPNTGELFF	TGTGCCATCAGTGGCGGCAGCCCGAACACCGGGGAGCTGTTTTTT
TRBJ2-6	TRBV10-2	once	.	CASSDGGSGANVLTF	TGCGCCAGCAGTGACGGGGGATCTGGGGCCAACGTCCTGACTTTC
TRBJ2-3	TRBV4-3	.	TRBD2	CASSHQAGYTQYF	TGCGCCAGCAGCCACCAAGCGGGATACACGCAGTATTTT
TRBJ2-1	TRBV4-3	.	TRBD2	CASSQREGDNEQLF	TGCGCCAGCAGCCAGCGGGAGGGGGACAATGAGCAGCTCTTC
TRBJ2-3	TRBV6-1	.	TRBD2	CARLAGAPDTQYF	TGTGCCAGGCTAGCGGGAGCCCCAGATACGCAGTATTTT
TRBJ1-2	TRBV27	.	TRBD1	CASSRTGAAGGYTF	TGTGCCAGCAGTCGGACAGGGGCAGCGGGGGGCTACACCTTC
TRBJ2-5	TRBV5-1	.	.	CASSLAPGTQETQYF	TGCGCCAGCAGCTTGGCCCCCGGGACCCAAGAGACCCAGTACTTC
TRBJ1-2	TRBV28	once	TRBD1	CASSVGTVKAYGYTF	TGTGCCAGCAGTGTGGGGACAGTTAAAGCCTATGGCTACACCTTC
TRBJ2-1	TRBV14	.	.	CASSQVPGKRLGYNEQFF	TGTGCCAGCAGCCAAGTCCCTGGAAAAAGGTTGGGTTACAATGAGCAGTTCTTC
TRBJ2-3	TRBV11-2	.	TRBD2	CASSLNGRGTDTQYF	TGTGCCAGCAGCTTAAACGGGAGGGGCACAGATACGCAGTATTTT
TRBJ2-7	TRBV5-1	.	TRBD2	CASSLSRGGDSYEQYF	TGCGCCAGCAGCTTGTCTCGCGGGGGAGACTCCTACGAGCAGTACTTC
TRBJ1-2	TRBV2	.	.	CASRFRVGGYTF	TGTGCCAGCAGGTTCAGGGTCGGTGGCTACACCTTC
TRBJ1-1	TRBV28	few	.	CASSPPGRTEAFF	TGTGCCAGCAGTCCTCCCGGGAGAACTGAAGCTTTCTTT
TRBJ1-5	TRBV19	once	.	CASSIKYSNQPQHF	TGTGCCAGTAGTATTAAGTATAGCAATCAGCCCCAGCATTTT
TRBJ2-5	TRBV14	.	.	CASSPPRTARETQYF	TGTGCCAGCAGCCCGCCTCGGACAGCGCGGGAGACCCAGTACTTC
TRBJ1-1	TRBV5-1	.	TRBD1	CASSIRTGRATEAFF	TGCGCCAGCAGCATACGGACAGGGAGAGCCACTGAAGCTTTCTTT
TRBJ1-2	TRBV7-2	.	.	CASSLVPENYGYTF	TGTGCCAGCAGCTTAGTGCCCGAGAACTATGGCTACACCTTC
TRBJ1-4	TRBV25-1	.	.	CASSGGHGDEKLFF	TGTGCCAGCAGTGGGGGACATGGGGATGAAAAACTGTTTTTT
TRBJ2-1	TRBV7-2	.	.	CASSFGGAFYNEQFF	TGTGCCAGCAGCTTTGGGGGGGCTTTCTACAATGAGCAGTTCTTC
TRBJ2-2	TRBV5-1	.	.	CASSWGLNTGELFF	TGCGCCAGCAGCTGGGGACTCAACACCGGGGAGCTGTTTTTT
TRBJ2-3	TRBV7-6	.	TRBD2	CASSGGSADTQYF	TGTGCCAGCAGCGGCGGGAGTGCAGATACGCAGTATTTT
TRBJ1-6	TRBV19	.	TRBD1	CASRGQGPYNSPLHF	TGTGCCAGTAGGGGACAGGGACCCTATAATTCACCCCTCCACTTT
TRBJ2-7	TRBV6-5	.	TRBD1	CASSYYFSGGYEQYF	TGTGCCAGCAGTTACTACTTTTCAGGGGGCTACGAGCAGTACTTC
TRBJ2-1	TRBV7-9	.	.	CASSLGSYNEQFF	TGTGCCAGCAGCTTAGGGAGCTACAATGAGCAGTTCTTC
TRBJ1-4	TRBV6-6	.	.	CASSRQAATNEKLFF	TGTGCCAGCAGTAGACAGGCGGCTACTAATGAAAAACTGTTTTTT
TRBJ1-5	TRBV5-1	.	TRBD1	CASSLQGAVDQPQHF	TGCGCCAGCAGTTTACAGGGGGCGGTCGATCAGCCCCAGCATTTT
TRBJ2-7	TRBV5-5	.	TRBD2	CASSRTSGSPYEQYF	TGTGCCAGCAGCAGGACTAGCGGGTCCCCCTACGAGCAGTACTTC
TRBJ2-5	TRBV5-1	.	TRBD1	CASSLSGTEETQYF	TGCGCCAGCAGCTTGTCGGGGACAGAAGAGACCCAGTACTTC
TRBJ1-5	TRBV7-8	.	TRBD1	CASSSLRGKSNQPQHF	TGTGCCAGCAGCTCCCTCAGGGGGAAGAGCAATCAGCCCCAGCATTTT
TRBJ1-1	TRBV30	few	TRBD1	CAWGIQGGRAFF	TGTGCCTGGGGTATACAGGGGGGTCGAGCTTTCTTT
TRBJ1-4	TRBV7-9	.	TRBD1	CASSFTGDWEKLFF	TGTGCCAGCAGCTTTACAGGGGATTGGGAAAAACTGTTTTTT
TRBJ1-2	TRBV19	.	.	CASSIEESYGYTF	TGTGCCAGTAGTATAGAGGAGTCCTATGGCTACACCTTC
TRBJ1-1	TRBV4-1	.	.	CASSPPGGTNTEAFF	TGCGCCAGCAGCCCCCCCGGGGGCACGAACACTGAAGCTTTCTTT
TRBJ2-1	TRBV6-7	.	.	CASSNFLSRGNEQFF	TGTGCCAGCAGTAACTTCTTATCCCGAGGCAATGAGCAGTTCTTC
TRBJ2-5	TRBV30	.	.	CAWSGGPQETQYF	TGTGCCTGGAGTGGCGGGCCTCAAGAGACCCAGTACTTC
TRBJ2-1	TRBV7-2	.	.	CASSLSAGPPGNEQFF	TGTGCCAGCAGCTTAAGCGCAGGCCCACCCGGCAATGAGCAGTTCTTC
TRBJ2-5	TRBV5-1	.	TRBD1	CASSLSGQGQETQYF	TGCGCCAGCAGCTTATCCGGACAGGGCCAAGAGACCCAGTACTTC
TRBJ1-1	TRBV11-2	once	.	CASSFENTEAFF	TGTGCCAGCAGCTTTGAGAACACTGAAGCTTTCTTT
TRBJ2-2	TRBV2	.	.	CASSQGSDTGELFF	TGTGCCAGCAGCCAGGGATCGGACACCGGGGAGCTGTTTTTT
TRBJ2-7	TRBV29-1	.	.	CSVRQKTYEQYF	TGCAGCGTTCGCCAGAAGACCTACGAGCAGTACTTC
TRBJ1-1	TRBV28	.	.	CASSLRLSDTEAFF	TGTGCCAGCAGTTTAAGGCTCAGCGATACTGAAGCTTTCTTT
TRBJ2-3	TRBV5-1	.	.	CASSLDFGTQYF	TGCGCCAGCAGCTTGGACTTTGGTACGCAGTATTTT
TRBJ2-7	TRBV7-2	.	.	CASSTPGGYEQYF	TGTGCCAGCAGCACTCCCGGAGGTTACGAGCAGTACTTC
TRBJ2-7	TRBV10-3	once	TRBD1	CAISTGQGSLYEQYF	TGTGCCATCAGCACCGGACAGGGCAGCCTCTACGAGCAGTACTTC
TRBJ1-2	TRBV9	.	TRBD1	CASSAGDRGEGYTF	TGTGCCAGCAGCGCCGGGGACAGGGGTGAAGGCTACACCTTC
TRBJ2-3	TRBV19	.	.	CASTRTPGKRSDTQYF	TGTGCCAGTACCCGAACTCCAGGGAAGAGGTCAGATACGCAGTATTTT
TRBJ2-1	TRBV7-6	.	.	CASSLDYSGYYNEQFF	TGTGCCAGCAGCTTAGACTACTCGGGATACTACAATGAGCAGTTCTTC
TRBJ2-5	TRBV5-4	.	TRBD2	CASSLGLATQETQYF	TGTGCCAGCAGCTTGGGACTAGCGACACAAGAGACCCAGTACTTC